This T cell receptor beta chain was identified in a study of shared clonotypes between healthy human individuals. Sequenced by immunoSEQ multiplex PCR; TCRdb stores in-frame clones only, minus some. The sample records approximately 2,300,000 clones, about 90% being singletons. The sequence was collected from a man aged 18 to 29 in good health. Some clones in this sample may be carry-over from other donors' samples. The sequenced sample consisted of naive CD4+ T cells from PBMCs. Subset described: CD45RA+ positively selected.

The CDR3 DNA sequence: TGTGCCAGCAGCTTGGGAGGGACTAGCGGGAGGGTTCCGTTCTTC. It yields the protein CASSLGGTSGRVPFF. The rearrangement links TRBV7-9 to TRBJ2-1, with 16 bases aligning to TRBD2. The trim removed 3 bases at V and 15 bases at J, leaving 8 bases unmatched. Germline assignment: CDR1 SEHNR and CDR2 FQNEAQ (reference sequence). This CDR3 contains 15 residues. Combining the CDR3 with reference TRBV7-9 and TRBJ2-1 gives the whole variable domain DTGVSQNPRHKITKRGQNVTFRCDPISEHNRLYWYRQTLGQGPEFLTYFQNEAQLEKSRLLSDRFSAERPKGSFSTLEIQRTEQGDSAMYLCASSLGGTSGRVPFFGPGTRLTVL.